The TCR beta chain under discussion was sequenced for a study of cytomegalovirus exposure and HLA in healthy donors. About the study: Of the donors genotyped, several hundred in all, over 80% fell in the Caucasian-associated ancestry cluster.

PCR employed 60 Vbeta and 13 Jbeta primers. Using immunoSEQ multiplex PCR, the repertoire was profiled, and TCRdb retains in-frame clones only, with some absent. The sample has under 150,000 clones; under 85% are singletons. Germline CDR1 is SEHNR and CDR2 is FQNEAQ (reference sequence). The CDR3 length is 15 residues. The germline V and J ends were trimmed by 5 bases and 4 bases, with 18 bases remaining between them. Study-level findings and limits: Upon later analysis, HLA-associated TCR beta chains proved more clonally expanded than other, equally common chains.

In regard to this clone: Its antigen remains unidentified.

The sample was PBMCs. The clonotype comes from a man aged 18 to 30 in good health and CMV-seronegative. This sequence joins TRBV7-9 and TRBJ2-7, with D possibly TRBD1 on 6 matching bases. The CDR3 DNA sequence: TGTGCCAGCAGCCCCAAGCACAGGGACCCATACGAGCAGTACTTC. Translating gives CASSPKHRDPYEQYF.